This section outlines one T cell receptor (beta chain) sequence together with its context. Its specificity is not known. After isolation, RNA underwent reverse transcription to generate cDNA as the sequencing template. Produced via immunoSEQ multiplex PCR; TCRdb's table is partial and in-frame only. The table includes about 13,000 clones, 55% to 80% detected once. This specimen belongs to a study of CD8+ T cells in alopecia areata. Documented treatment: oral pan-JAK inhibitor, 5-10 mg twice daily. Samples from alopecia areata patients were lesional scalp punch biopsies and peripheral blood. The V gene lost 4 bases and the J gene lost 1 base, with 18 bases spanning the gap. The CDR3 runs to 17 residues. Germline CDR1 and CDR2: SGHNT and YYREEE (reference sequence). General study findings and limits: Persistence during tofacitinib was seen for many expanded lesional clones in scalp and blood. Because one nonresponder was included, the link of baseline CD8+ expansion to response is considered uncertain.

Here the sequenced sample was skin, taken at week 4, from a patient treated with tofacitinib. The gene calls are TRBV5-4 and TRBJ1-5; a possible D gene is TRBD1 (6 bases). This receptor was taken from a human donor with alopecia areata. The CDR3 sequence is CASSQVLGQGSNQPQHF. In nucleotides, the CDR3 is TGTGCCAGCAGCCAAGTGCTAGGCCAGGGGAGCAATCAGCCCCAGCATTTT.